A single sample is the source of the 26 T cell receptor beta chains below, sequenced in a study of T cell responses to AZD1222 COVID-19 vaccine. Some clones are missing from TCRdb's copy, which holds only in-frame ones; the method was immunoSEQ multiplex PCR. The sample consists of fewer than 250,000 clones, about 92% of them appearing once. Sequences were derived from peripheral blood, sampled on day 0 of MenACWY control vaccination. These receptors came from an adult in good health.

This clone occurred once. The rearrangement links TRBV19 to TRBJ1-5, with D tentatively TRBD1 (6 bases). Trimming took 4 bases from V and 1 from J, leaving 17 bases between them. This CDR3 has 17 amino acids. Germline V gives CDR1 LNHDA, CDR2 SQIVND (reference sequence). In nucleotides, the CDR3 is TGTGCCAGTAGTACCTCTCACAGGGCGAGGAGCAATCAGCCCCAGCATTTT. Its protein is CASSTSHRARSNQPQHF. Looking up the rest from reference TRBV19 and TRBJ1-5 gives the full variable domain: DGGITQSPKYLFRKEGQNVTLSCEQNLNHDAMYWYRQDPGQGLRLIYYSQIVNDFQKGDIAEGYSVSREKKESFPLTVTSAQKNPTAFYLCASSTSHRARSNQPQHFGDGTRLSIL.

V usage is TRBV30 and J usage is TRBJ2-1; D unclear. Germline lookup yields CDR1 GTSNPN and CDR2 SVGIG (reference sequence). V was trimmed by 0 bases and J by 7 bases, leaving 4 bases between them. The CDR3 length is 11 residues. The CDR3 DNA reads TGTGCCTGGAGTGTACGGAATGAGCAGTTCTTC. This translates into CAWSVRNEQFF. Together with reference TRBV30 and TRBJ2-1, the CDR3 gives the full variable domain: SQTIHQWPATLVQPVGSPLSLECTVEGTSNPNLYWYRQAAGRGLQLLFYSVGIGQISSEVPQNLSASRPQDRQFILSSKKLLLSDSGFYLCAWSVRNEQFFGPGTRLTVL.

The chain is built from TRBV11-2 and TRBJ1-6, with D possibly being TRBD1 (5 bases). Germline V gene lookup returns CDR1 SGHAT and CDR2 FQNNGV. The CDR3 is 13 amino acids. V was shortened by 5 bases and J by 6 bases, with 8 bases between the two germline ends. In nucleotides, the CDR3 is TGTGCCAGCAGCCCAGGGACTAATTCACCCCTCCACTTT. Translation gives CASSPGTNSPLHF. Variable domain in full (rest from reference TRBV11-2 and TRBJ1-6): EAGVAQSPRYKIIEKRQSVAFWCNPISGHATLYWYQQILGQGPKLLIQFQNNGVVDDSQLPKDRFSAERLKGVDSTLKIQPAKLEDSAVYLCASSPGTNSPLHFGNGTRLTVT.

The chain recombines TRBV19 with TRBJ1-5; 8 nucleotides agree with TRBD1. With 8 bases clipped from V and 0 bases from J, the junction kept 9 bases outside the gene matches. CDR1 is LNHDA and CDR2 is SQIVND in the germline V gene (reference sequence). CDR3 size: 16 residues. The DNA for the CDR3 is TGTGCCAGTCACCGGGACAGGTCTTATAGCAATCAGCCCCAGCATTTT. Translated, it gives CASHRDRSYSNQPQHF.

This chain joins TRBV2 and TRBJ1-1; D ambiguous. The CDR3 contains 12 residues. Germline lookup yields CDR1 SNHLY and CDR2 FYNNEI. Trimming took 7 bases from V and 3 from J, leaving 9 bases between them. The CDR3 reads CASKGWDTEAFF. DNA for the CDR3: TGTGCCAGCAAGGGATGGGACACTGAAGCTTTCTTT.

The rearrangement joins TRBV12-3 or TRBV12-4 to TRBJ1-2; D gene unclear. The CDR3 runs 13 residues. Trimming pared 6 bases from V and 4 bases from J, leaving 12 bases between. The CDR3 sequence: CASSPPGSYGYTF. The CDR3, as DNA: TGTGCCAGCAGCCCTCCGGGATCCTATGGCTACACCTTC.

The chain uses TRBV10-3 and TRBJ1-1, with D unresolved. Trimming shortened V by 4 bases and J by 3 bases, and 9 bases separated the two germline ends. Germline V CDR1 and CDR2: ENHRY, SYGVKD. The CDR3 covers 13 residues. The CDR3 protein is CAISGWGDTEAFF. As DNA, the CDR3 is TGTGCCATCAGTGGTTGGGGAGACACTGAAGCTTTCTTT.

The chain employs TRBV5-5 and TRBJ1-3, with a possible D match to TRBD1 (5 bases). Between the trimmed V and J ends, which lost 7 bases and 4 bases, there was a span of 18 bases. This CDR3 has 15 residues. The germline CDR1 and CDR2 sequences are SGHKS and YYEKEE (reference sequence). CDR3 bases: TGTGCCAGCGACGACGGTAGGACAAAAGGAAACACCATATATTTT. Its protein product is CASDDGRTKGNTIYF.

For the CDR3, the DNA is TGTGCCAGCAGCATCCCCGGGCGGAACTACGAGCAGTACTTC. Residues: CASSIPGRNYEQYF. The chain employs TRBV5-5 and TRBJ2-7; D is unresolved. The CDR3 has 14 residues. Trimming took off 4 bases at V and 3 bases at J, with 14 bases between the two ends. Germline values: CDR1 SGHKS, CDR2 YYEKEE (reference sequence).

The CDR3 loop reads CAWSVLLGRETQYF. The CDR3 nucleotides read TGTGCCTGGAGTGTACTGCTGGGAAGAGAGACCCAGTACTTC. The chain joins TRBV30 to TRBJ2-5; D gene ambiguous. This CDR3 is 14 amino acids long. Per the germline V gene, CDR1 is GTSNPN and CDR2 is SVGIG (reference sequence). Trimming pared 0 bases from V and 4 bases from J, leaving 12 bases between. The full variable domain, rest sourced from reference TRBV30 and TRBJ2-5, is SQTIHQWPATLVQPVGSPLSLECTVEGTSNPNLYWYRQAAGRGLQLLFYSVGIGQISSEVPQNLSASRPQDRQFILSSKKLLLSDSGFYLCAWSVLLGRETQYFGPGTRLLVL.

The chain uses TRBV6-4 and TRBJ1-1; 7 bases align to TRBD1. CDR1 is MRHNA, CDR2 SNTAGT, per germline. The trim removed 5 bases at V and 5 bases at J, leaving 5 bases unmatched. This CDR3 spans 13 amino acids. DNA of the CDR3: TGTGCCAGCAGTAGGGACAGAGGGACTGAAGCTTTCTTT. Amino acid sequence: CASSRDRGTEAFF.

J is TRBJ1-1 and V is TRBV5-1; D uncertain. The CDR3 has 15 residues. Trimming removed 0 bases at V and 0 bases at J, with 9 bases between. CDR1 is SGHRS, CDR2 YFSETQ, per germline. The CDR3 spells CASSLGPGLNTEAFF. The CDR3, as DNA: TGCGCCAGCAGCTTGGGTCCGGGATTGAACACTGAAGCTTTCTTT.

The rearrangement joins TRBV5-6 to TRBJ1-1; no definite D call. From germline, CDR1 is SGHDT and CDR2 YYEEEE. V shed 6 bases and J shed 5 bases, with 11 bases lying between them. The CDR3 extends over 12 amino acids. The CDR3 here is CASTRSRTEAFF. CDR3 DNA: TGTGCCAGCACCCGGAGCCGGACTGAAGCTTTCTTT.

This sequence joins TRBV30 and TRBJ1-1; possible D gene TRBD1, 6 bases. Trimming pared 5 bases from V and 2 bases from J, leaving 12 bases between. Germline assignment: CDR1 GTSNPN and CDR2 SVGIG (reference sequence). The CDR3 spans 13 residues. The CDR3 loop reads CAWDRSGNTEAFF. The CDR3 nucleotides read TGTGCCTGGGACAGGTCAGGAAACACTGAAGCTTTCTTT.

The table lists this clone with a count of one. CDR3 amino acids: CASSPSRDRYEQYF. CDR3 in DNA: TGTGCCAGCAGCCCTTCCCGGGACAGGTACGAGCAGTACTTC. The chain couples TRBV3-1 (or the pseudogene TRBV3-2) to TRBJ2-7, with 8 bases that match TRBD1. Trimming took 4 bases from V and 4 from J; bases not matched to a gene: 6. This CDR3 is 14 amino acids long. Per germline, CDR1 LGHDT and CDR2 YNNKEL (reference sequence).

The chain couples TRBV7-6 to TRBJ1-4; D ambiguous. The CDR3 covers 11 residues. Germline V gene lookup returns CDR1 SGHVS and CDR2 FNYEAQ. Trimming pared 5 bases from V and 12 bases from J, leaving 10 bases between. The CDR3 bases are TGTGCCAGCAGCCCAGACGGGGAACTGTTTTTT. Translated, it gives CASSPDGELFF.

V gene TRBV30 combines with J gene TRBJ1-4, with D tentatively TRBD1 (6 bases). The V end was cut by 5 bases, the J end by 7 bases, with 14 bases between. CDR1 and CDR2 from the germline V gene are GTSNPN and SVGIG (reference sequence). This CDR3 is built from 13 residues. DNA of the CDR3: TGTGCCTGGCACCGAAGGGGGGGTGAAAAACTGTTTTTT. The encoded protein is CAWHRRGGEKLFF. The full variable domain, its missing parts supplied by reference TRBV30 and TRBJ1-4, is SQTIHQWPATLVQPVGSPLSLECTVEGTSNPNLYWYRQAAGRGLQLLFYSVGIGQISSEVPQNLSASRPQDRQFILSSKKLLLSDSGFYLCAWHRRGGEKLFFGSGTQLSVL.

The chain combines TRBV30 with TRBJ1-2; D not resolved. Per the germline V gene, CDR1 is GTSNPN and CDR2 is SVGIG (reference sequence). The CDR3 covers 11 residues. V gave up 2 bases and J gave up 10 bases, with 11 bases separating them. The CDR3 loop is CAWSSELTYTF. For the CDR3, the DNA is TGTGCCTGGAGTTCAGAGCTTACCTACACCTTC.

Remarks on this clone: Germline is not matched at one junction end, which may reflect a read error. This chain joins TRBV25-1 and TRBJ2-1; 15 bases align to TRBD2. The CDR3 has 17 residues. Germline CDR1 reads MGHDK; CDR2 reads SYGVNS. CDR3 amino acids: CASSGGLAGGSYYEQFF. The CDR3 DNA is TGTGCCAGCAGTGGGGGACTAGCGGGGGGCTCCTACTATGAGCAGTTCTTC.

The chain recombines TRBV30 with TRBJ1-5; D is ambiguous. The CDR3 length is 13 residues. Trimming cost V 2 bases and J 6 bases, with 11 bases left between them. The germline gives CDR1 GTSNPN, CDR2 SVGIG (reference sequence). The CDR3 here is CAWSSMQGQPQHF. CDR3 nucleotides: TGTGCCTGGAGTTCCATGCAAGGTCAGCCCCAGCATTTT.

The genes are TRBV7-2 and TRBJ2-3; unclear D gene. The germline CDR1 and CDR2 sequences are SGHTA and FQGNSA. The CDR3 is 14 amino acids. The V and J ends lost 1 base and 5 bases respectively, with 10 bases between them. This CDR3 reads CASSLDGRGDTQYF. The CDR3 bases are TGTGCCAGCAGCTTAGATGGTCGTGGAGATACGCAGTATTTT.

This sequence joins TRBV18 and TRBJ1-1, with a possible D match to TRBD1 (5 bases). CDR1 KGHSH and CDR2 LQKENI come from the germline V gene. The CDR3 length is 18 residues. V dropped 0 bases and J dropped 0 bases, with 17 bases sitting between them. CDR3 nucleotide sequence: TGTGCCAGCTCACCACCGGGGGGGTCCGGACGGATGAACACTGAAGCTTTCTTT. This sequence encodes CASSPPGGSGRMNTEAFF.

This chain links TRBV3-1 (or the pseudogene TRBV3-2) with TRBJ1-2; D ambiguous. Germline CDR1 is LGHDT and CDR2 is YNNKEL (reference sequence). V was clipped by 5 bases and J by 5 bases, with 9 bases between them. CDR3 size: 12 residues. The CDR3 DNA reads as TGTGCCAGCAGCGCTCTGACTTATGGCTACACCTTC. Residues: CASSALTYGYTF.

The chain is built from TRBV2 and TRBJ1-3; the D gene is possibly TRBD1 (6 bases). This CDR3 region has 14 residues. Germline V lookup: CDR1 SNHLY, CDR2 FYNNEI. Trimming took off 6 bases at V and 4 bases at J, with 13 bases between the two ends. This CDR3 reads CASRATGPGNTIYF. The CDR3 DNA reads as TGTGCCAGCAGAGCCACAGGGCCCGGAAACACCATATATTTT.

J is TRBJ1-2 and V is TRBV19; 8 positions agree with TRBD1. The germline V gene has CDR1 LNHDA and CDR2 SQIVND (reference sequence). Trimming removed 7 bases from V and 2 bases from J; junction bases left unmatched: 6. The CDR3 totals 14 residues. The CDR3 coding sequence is TGTGCCAGTAAGGGGACAGGAGAAAACTATGGCTACACCTTC. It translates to CASKGTGENYGYTF. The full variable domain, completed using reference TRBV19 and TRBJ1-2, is DGGITQSPKYLFRKEGQNVTLSCEQNLNHDAMYWYRQDPGQGLRLIYYSQIVNDFQKGDIAEGYSVSREKKESFPLTVTSAQKNPTAFYLCASKGTGENYGYTFGSGTRLTVV.

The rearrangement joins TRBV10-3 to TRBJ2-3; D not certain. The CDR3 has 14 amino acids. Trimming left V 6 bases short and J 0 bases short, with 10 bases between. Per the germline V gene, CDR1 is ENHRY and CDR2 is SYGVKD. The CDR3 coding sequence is TGTGCCATCAGGGCTGACCCTAGCACAGATACGCAGTATTTT. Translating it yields CAIRADPSTDTQYF.